The following is a T cell receptor (beta chain) sequence with its context. In the authors' methods: By means of reference gene primer amplification, nucleated cell counts were estimated. Sequenced by immunoSEQ multiplex PCR; TCRdb stores in-frame clones only, minus some. V and J calls and clone size are as listed in that table; D and trimming were resolved from the DNA. The sample carries 100,000 or so clones, around 85% recorded once. This sample is drawn from a study of blood T cell repertoires in COVID-19. Across 24 US areas, participants ranged in age from about 18 to 100 years. Self-reported history from a screening survey and questionnaire set each donor's cohort. Recovered Cohort 3 donors showed two negative PCRs, clearance, or symptom resolution. Trimming removed 6 bases at V and 5 bases at J, with 13 bases between. Germline V gene sequence: CDR1 MDHEN, CDR2 SYDVKM. The CDR3 consists of 14 residues.

Sequencing was done on a sample of PBMCs or T cells enriched from blood (not recorded which). This chain links TRBV28 with TRBJ1-4; weak D call: TRBD1 (6 bases). The receptor was derived from a woman in her 50s who had recovered from COVID-19. The DNA for the CDR3 is TGTGCCAGCAGCCAAACGGGACAAAATGAAAAACTGTTTTTT. The encoded protein is CASSQTGQNEKLFF.